These 7 T cell receptor beta chains came from one sample sequenced in a study of cytomegalovirus exposure and HLA in healthy donors. The PCR was carried out with 60 Vbeta primers and 13 Jbeta primers. Some clones are missing from TCRdb's copy, which holds only in-frame ones; the method was immunoSEQ multiplex PCR. The sample shows around 230,000 clones, about 85% of them seen only once. The sample was PBMCs. Receptors originate from a girl aged 2-9 years in good health and CMV-seronegative.

V is TRBV27 and J is TRBJ1-5, with D unresolved. Germline values: CDR1 MNHEY, CDR2 SMNVEV (reference sequence). The V and J ends lost 5 bases and 2 bases respectively, with 13 bases between them. The CDR3 is 15 amino acids. The CDR3 DNA is TGTGCCAGCAGTCCCCCTGGGAGGGGCAATCAGCCCCAGCATTTT. Its protein product is CASSPPGRGNQPQHF.

This chain connects TRBV27 to TRBJ2-3, with 8 bases fitting TRBD2. V lost 10 bases to trimming and J lost 3 bases; unmatched junction nucleotides: 6. This CDR3 contains 13 residues. Germline V lookup: CDR1 MNHEY, CDR2 SMNVEV (reference sequence). CDR3 nucleotide sequence: TGTGCCACCTCACTAGCGGTGACAGATACGCAGTATTTT. As protein: CATSLAVTDTQYF.

This clone was seen only a few times. The V call is TRBV5-4, the J call TRBJ1-4; no clear D gene. The CDR3 covers 14 residues. Germline lookup yields CDR1 SGHNT and CDR2 YYREEE (reference sequence). V lost 1 base to trimming and J lost 0 bases, with 4 bases between them. The CDR3 bases are TGTGCCAGCAGCTTGACAGCAACTAATGAAAAACTGTTTTTT. Translating it yields CASSLTATNEKLFF.

This chain uses TRBV11-3 with TRBJ2-5, with 9 bases lining up with TRBD1. Germline trimming cut 5 bases from V and 2 bases from J; bases unmatched to any gene: 3. The CDR3 is 14 residues long. Germline CDR1 is SGHNT and CDR2 is YENEEA. The CDR3 loop reads CASSPGQGQETQYF. For the CDR3, the DNA is TGTGCCAGCAGCCCGGGACAGGGACAAGAGACCCAGTACTTC.

This chain uses TRBV6-1 with TRBJ2-7, with a possible D match to TRBD2 (5 bases). Germline V gene data show CDR1 as MNHNS and CDR2 as SASEGT. Deletions cut 11 bases from V and 7 bases from J, with 18 bases between. The CDR3 covers 12 residues. CDR3 DNA: TGTGCCTCCTCATTGGACTCCTGGGAGCAGTACTTC. Its translation is CASSLDSWEQYF.

The V call is TRBV19, the J call TRBJ2-7; no firm D call. Germline assignment: CDR1 LNHDA and CDR2 SQIVND (reference sequence). The V end was cut by 5 bases, the J end by 0 bases, with 5 bases between. This CDR3 has 12 amino acids. The CDR3 coding sequence is TGTGCCAGTAGTTCTATCTCCTACGAGCAGTACTTC. Translated, it gives CASSSISYEQYF. The entire variable domain, with the rest obtained from reference TRBV19 and TRBJ2-7, is as follows: DGGITQSPKYLFRKEGQNVTLSCEQNLNHDAMYWYRQDPGQGLRLIYYSQIVNDFQKGDIAEGYSVSREKKESFPLTVTSAQKNPTAFYLCASSSISYEQYFGPGTRLTVT.

The J gene is TRBJ1-1, the V gene TRBV30; 7 bases line up with TRBD1. The length of the CDR3 is 13 residues. Germline assignment: CDR1 GTSNPN and CDR2 SVGIG (reference sequence). V shed 6 bases and J 9 bases; nucleotides not matched to a gene: 13. The CDR3 region is CACGSTRDRKAFF. The DNA of the CDR3 is TGTGCCTGCGGAAGTACCCGGGACAGAAAAGCTTTCTTT.